This entry concerns a single TCR beta chain. TCRdb reanalyzed the 5' RACE reads and collapses them to one entry per CDR3 protein, without DNA. The sample holds under 600,000 distinct CDR3 sequences. This CDR3 has 16 residues. This sample stems from a study of T cells expressing NK-cell markers. This chain links TRBV12-3 or TRBV12-4 with TRBJ2-1; the D call from TCRdb, TRBD2, cannot be confirmed without DNA. The receptor's source is a woman aged 45 to 65 in good health. Sequences were obtained from blood T cells: a sorted CD56 or NKG2C T cell subset, CD4+ or CD8+ T cells, or bulk PBMC T cells (not recorded which). Here the CDR3 reads CASSLGLAGGLLEQFF.